This record concerns one T cell receptor (beta chain) sequence. Its target is unknown. These data originate in a study of beta chain features in type 1 diabetes. Looked up from germline, CDR1 is MNHEY and CDR2 is SVGAGI. V was pared by 4 bases and J by 0 bases, with 7 bases between. The CDR3 extends over 14 amino acids. All of the sorted populations showed purity greater than 98%. As every portion of the isolated RNA was reverse transcribed, the sequencing read expressed TCRB transcripts. The table came from immunoSEQ multiplex PCR; TCRdb's copy has only in-frame clones and leaves some out. The sample yields about 130,000 clones, 9% seen once. The study's findings and limits: For Type 1 diabetes patients, all four CD4+ subsets carried TCRB CDR3s that were moderately but significantly shorter. Compared with healthy donors, patients appeared to share more similar naive, central memory and regulatory TCRB repertoires.

The TCR comes from a man younger than 45 with type 1 diabetes. Sequencing was done on a sample of central memory CD4+ T cells from blood. This chain links TRBV6-5 with TRBJ1-5; a possible D gene is TRBD1 (6 bases). The CDR3 loop is CASSWDNSNQPQHF. The CDR3 bases are TGTGCCAGCAGTTGGGACAATAGCAATCAGCCCCAGCATTTT.